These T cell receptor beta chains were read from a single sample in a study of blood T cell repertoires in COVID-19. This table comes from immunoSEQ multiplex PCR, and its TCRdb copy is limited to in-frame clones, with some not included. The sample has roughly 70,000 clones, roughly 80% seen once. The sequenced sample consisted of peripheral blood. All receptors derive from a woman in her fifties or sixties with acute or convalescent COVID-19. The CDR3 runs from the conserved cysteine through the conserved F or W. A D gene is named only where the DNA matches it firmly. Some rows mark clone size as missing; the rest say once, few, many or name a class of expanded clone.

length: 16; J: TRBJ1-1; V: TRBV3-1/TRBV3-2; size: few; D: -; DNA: TGTGCCAGCACTCCGGTAATGTCGGGGGGAAACACTGAAGCTTTCTTT; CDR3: CASTPVMSGGNTEAFF
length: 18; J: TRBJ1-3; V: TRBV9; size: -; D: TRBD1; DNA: TGTGCCAGCAGCCCCGCCCCGGCACCGGGACAGGGGGGAAACACCATATATTTT; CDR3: CASSPAPAPGQGGNTIYF
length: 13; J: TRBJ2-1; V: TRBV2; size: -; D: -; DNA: TGTGCCAGCAGTGGACAGTCCTACAATGAGCAGTTCTTC; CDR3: CASSGQSYNEQFF
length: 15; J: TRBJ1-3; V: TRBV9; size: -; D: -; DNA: TGTGCCAGCACCCGTAGCGGGTACTCTGGAAACACCATATATTTT; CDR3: CASTRSGYSGNTIYF
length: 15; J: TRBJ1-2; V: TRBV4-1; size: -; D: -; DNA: TGCGCCAGCAGCCAAGAAGTCTCAGGGTTGGGTGGCTACACCTTC; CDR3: CASSQEVSGLGGYTF
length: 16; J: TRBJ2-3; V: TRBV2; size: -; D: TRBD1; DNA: TGTGCCAGCAAACCCCCGGACAGGGCGCTGGCAGATACGCAGTATTTT; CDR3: CASKPPDRALADTQYF
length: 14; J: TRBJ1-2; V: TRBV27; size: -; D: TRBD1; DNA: TGTGCCAGCAGTTTATCAAGGGACAGCTATGGCTACACCTTC; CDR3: CASSLSRDSYGYTF
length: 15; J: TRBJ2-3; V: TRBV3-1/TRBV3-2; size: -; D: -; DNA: TGTGCCAGCAGCCAAGATCGGGTCGACGTCGATACGCAGTATTTT; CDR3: CASSQDRVDVDTQYF
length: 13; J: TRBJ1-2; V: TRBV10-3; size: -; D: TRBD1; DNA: TGTGCCATCAGTGCCACAGGGGACTATGGCTACACCTTC; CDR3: CAISATGDYGYTF
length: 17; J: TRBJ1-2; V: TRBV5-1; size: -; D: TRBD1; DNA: TGCGCCAGCAGCTTGGCCATTGGACAGGGGGGTGGCTATGGCTACACCTTC; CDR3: CASSLAIGQGGGYGYTF
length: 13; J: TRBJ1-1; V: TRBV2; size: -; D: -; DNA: TGTGCCAGCGCCGTTCAAGGGGGCACTGAAGCTTTCTTT; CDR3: CASAVQGGTEAFF
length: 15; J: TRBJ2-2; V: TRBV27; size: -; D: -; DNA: TGTGCCAGCAGTTTACGCGGGTTGAACACCGGGGAGCTGTTTTTT; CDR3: CASSLRGLNTGELFF
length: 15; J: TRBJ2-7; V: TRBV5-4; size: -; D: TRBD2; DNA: TGTGCCAGCAGCGGGCGACTAGCGGGGGGCTACGAGCAGTACTTC; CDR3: CASSGRLAGGYEQYF
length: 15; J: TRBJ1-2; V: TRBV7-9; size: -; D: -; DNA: TGTGCCAGCAGCCATCGTCTAACAGGGAACTATGGCTACACCTTC; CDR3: CASSHRLTGNYGYTF
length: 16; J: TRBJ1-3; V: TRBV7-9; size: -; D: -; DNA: TGTGCCAGCAGCTTAGTGGGAGACACAACTGGAAACACCATATATTTT; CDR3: CASSLVGDTTGNTIYF
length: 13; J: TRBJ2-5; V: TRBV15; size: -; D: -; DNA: TGTGCCACCAGCAGGGGGGGGCAGGAGACCCAGTACTTC; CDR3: CATSRGGQETQYF
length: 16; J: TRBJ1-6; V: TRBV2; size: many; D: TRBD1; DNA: TGTGCCAGCAGCTTAGACAGGGCGGGTGTGAATTCACCCCTCCACTTT; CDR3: CASSLDRAGVNSPLHF
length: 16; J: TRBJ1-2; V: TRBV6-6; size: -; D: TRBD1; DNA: TGTGCCAGCAGTCCCGGGACAGGGAGGAGGAACTATGGCTACACCTTC; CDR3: CASSPGTGRRNYGYTF
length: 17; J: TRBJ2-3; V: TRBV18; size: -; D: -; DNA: TGTGCCAGCTCACCAAGTATAGGGGATACCTTGGCAGATACGCAGTATTTT; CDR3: CASSPSIGDTLADTQYF
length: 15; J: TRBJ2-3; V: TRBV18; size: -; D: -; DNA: TGTGCCAGCTCACCACGAGCGGCGGACACAGATACGCAGTATTTT; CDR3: CASSPRAADTDTQYF
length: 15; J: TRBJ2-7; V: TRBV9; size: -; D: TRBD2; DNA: TGTGCCAGCAGCGTGGGGACTAGCCTCCCCTACGAGCAGTACTTC; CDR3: CASSVGTSLPYEQYF
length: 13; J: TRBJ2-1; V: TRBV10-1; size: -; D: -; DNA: TGCGCCAGCAGTGAGAACAGATACAATGAGCAGTTCTTC; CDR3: CASSENRYNEQFF
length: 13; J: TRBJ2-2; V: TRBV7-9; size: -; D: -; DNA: TGTGCCAGCAGCGGGCGCGGGACCGGGGAGCTGTTTTTT; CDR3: CASSGRGTGELFF
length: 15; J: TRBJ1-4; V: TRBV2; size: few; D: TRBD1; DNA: TGTGCCAGCAAAACTGACAGGGGAGTTGGAGAAAAACTGTTTTTT; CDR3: CASKTDRGVGEKLFF
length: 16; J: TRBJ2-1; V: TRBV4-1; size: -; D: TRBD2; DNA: TGCGCCAGCAGCCAAGATTTGCGGGGGGGCAGGAATGAGCAGTTCTTC; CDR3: CASSQDLRGGRNEQFF
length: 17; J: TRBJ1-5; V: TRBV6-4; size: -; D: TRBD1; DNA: TGTGCCAGCAGTGACTCGGGGACAGGGTTTGGCAATCAGCCCCAGCATTTT; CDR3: CASSDSGTGFGNQPQHF
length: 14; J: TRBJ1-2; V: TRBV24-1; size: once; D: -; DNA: TGTGCCACCAGTGCGGAACAGATTCCCTATGGCTACACCTTC; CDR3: CATSAEQIPYGYTF
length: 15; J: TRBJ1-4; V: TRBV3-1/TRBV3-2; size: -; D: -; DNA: TGTGCCAGCAGCCAAGATCGGATAGCCTCTGAAAAACTGTTTTTT; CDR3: CASSQDRIASEKLFF
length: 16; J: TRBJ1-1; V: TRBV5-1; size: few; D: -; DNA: TGCGCCAGCAGCTTGGTGATAGGACTGATAAACACTGAAGCTTTCTTT; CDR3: CASSLVIGLINTEAFF
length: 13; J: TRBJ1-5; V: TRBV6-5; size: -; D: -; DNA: TGTGCCAGCAGAAGGGACTCGAGTCAGCCCCAGCATTTT; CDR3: CASRRDSSQPQHF
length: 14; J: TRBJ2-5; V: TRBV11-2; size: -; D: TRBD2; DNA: TGTGCTAGCAGCCCGCAGCGGGGTCGGGAGACCCAGTACTTC; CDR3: CASSPQRGRETQYF
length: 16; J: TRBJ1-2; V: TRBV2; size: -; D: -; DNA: TGTGCCAGCAGTACCACCCTACAGGATCAAGGTCATGGCTACACCTTC; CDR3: CASSTTLQDQGHGYTF
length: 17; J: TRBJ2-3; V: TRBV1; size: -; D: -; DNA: TGCACCAGCAGCCCGCGGACTAGCGGGGGGTACACAGATACGCAGTATTTT; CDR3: CTSSPRTSGGYTDTQYF
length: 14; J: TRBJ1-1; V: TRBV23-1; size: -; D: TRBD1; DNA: TGCGCCAGCAGTCAAACGGGACAGGGGCTCGAAGCTTTCTTT; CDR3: CASSQTGQGLEAFF
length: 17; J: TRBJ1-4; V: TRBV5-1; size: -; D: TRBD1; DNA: TGCGCCAGCAGCCCCGGACAGGGGACAACTACTAATGAAAAACTGTTTTTT; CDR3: CASSPGQGTTTNEKLFF
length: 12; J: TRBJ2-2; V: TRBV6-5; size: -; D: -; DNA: TGTGCCAGCAGCCTCTTCCCCGGGGAGCTGTTTTTT; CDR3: CASSLFPGELFF
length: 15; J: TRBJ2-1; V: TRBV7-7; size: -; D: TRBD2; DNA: TGTGCCAGCAGACCTAGCGGGGGGGCCTCCCCAGCTTGGTTCTTC; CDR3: CASRPSGGASPAWFF
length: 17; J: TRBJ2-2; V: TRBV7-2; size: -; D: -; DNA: TGTGCCAGCAGCTTATTTGAAATAGACTTTAACACCGGGGAGCTGTTTTTT; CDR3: CASSLFEIDFNTGELFF
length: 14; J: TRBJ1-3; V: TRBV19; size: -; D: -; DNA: TGTGCCAGTGCCAAGCCCACCTCTGGAAACACCATATATTTT; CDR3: CASAKPTSGNTIYF
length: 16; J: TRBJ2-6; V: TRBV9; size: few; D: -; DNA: TGTGCCAGCAGCGCGGGACACCTCTCTGGGGCCAACGTCCTGACTTTC; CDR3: CASSAGHLSGANVLTF
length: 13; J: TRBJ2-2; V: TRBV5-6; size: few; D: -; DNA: TGTGCCAGCAGCTCGCGGTACACCGGGGAGCTGTTTTTT; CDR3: CASSSRYTGELFF
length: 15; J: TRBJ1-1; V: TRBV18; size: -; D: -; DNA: TGTGCCAGCTCACCACCATTGTCCAGGGCCACTGAAGCTTTCTTT; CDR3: CASSPPLSRATEAFF
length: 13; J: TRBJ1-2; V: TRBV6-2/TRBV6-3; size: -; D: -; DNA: TGTGCCAGCAGTTACTTCCAGGGGCAAGGCTACACCTTC; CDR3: CASSYFQGQGYTF